The sequence of this T cell receptor beta chain was determined in a study of CD4 T cells in relation to SARS-CoV-2 and coronaviruses. This clone was picked up one time. The antigen is undetermined. The repertoire was sequenced with immunoSEQ multiplex PCR; TCRdb's copy has only in-frame clones and lacks some. The sample yields about 41,000 clones, over 70% seen once. Germline V gene lookup returns CDR1 MGHRA and CDR2 YSYEKL. Unmatched junction bases numbered 13, after V lost 3 bases and J lost 8 bases. This CDR3 is built from 16 residues. V and J are TRBV4-1 and TRBJ1-2; 9 positions match TRBD1. The source material was naive CD4+ T cells from PBMCs, cultured in vitro. Documented subset: naive CD4+ T cells isolated by negative enrichment. The receptor was isolated from an adult with COVID-19. For the CDR3, the DNA is TGCGCCAGCAGCCATGAAATTACAGGGGGCAAGGTCGGCTACACCTTC. As protein: CASSHEITGGKVGYTF.